The 14 T cell receptor beta chains below come from one sample, sequenced in a study of T-cell memory formation after mild COVID-19 (dated by TCRdb to the early 2020s). The method was 5' RACE. Sequencer: Illumina NovaSeq 6000. TCRdb cleaned the public reads at Q25 with fastp, built clones with MiXCR and kept in-frame beta chains. Under each unique CDR3 protein, matching rows form one entry showing the most common genes and DNA. The table for this sample lists nearly 250,000 distinct CDR3 sequences; 15% to 19% of them were counted only once. The ten largest clones capture less than 2.5% of the sample. Sequences were obtained from PBMCs or a T cell subset sorted from them (not recorded which). These receptors all stem from an adult woman who had mild COVID-19 (a few samples of this study predate the infection). The sample titles of this study are shuffled in the database, so cell type and time point are left out; the donor was told from shared clones.

This clonotype was observed a handful of times. The genes are TRBV4-2 and TRBJ2-2; D might be TRBD2 (6 bases). The CDR3 length is 15 residues. The germline V gene has CDR1 LGHNA and CDR2 YNFKEQ. V lost 1 base to trimming and J lost 2 bases, with 8 bases between them. The CDR3 sequence is CASSQVGLNTGELFF. The CDR3 coding sequence is TGTGCCAGCAGCCAAGTGGGACTCAACACCGGGGAGCTGTTTTTT.

This clonotype came up a few times. The rearrangement joins TRBV5-1 to TRBJ2-7, with 10 bases matching TRBD2. Trimming removed 2 bases from V and 7 bases from J; junction bases left unmatched: 6. Germline V gene sequence: CDR1 SGHRS, CDR2 YFSETQ. The CDR3 runs to 14 residues. The CDR3 bases are TGCGCCAGCAGCTTTAGCGGGGGGTCTCTAGAGCAGTACTTC. Its translation: CASSFSGGSLEQYF.

This clonotype has just a few counts. This chain uses TRBV24-1 with TRBJ2-7; TRBD2 matches at 8 bases. Germline assignment: CDR1 KGHDR and CDR2 SFDVKD. V lost 4 bases, J lost 2 bases, and 6 bases stayed unmatched. The CDR3 extends over 15 amino acids. In nucleotides, the CDR3 is TGTGCCACCAGTGACCGCGGGGGGCCTCCCTACGAGCAGTACTTC. Its protein product is CATSDRGGPPYEQYF.

The chain employs TRBV7-9 and TRBJ1-1; the D is unclear. Trimming took 3 bases from V and 8 from J, leaving 13 bases between them. The CDR3 sequence is 13 residues long. Germline CDR1 and CDR2: SEHNR and FQNEAQ (reference sequence). This CDR3 is CASSFGADFEAFF. The CDR3 DNA reads TGTGCCAGCAGCTTCGGAGCGGACTTCGAAGCTTTCTTT.

V is TRBV20-1 and J is TRBJ1-1, with 8 positions matching TRBD1. Per germline, CDR1 DFQATT and CDR2 SNEGSKA (reference sequence). The CDR3 spans 13 residues. The V gene end was trimmed by 0 bases and the J gene end by 6 bases; junction bases not matched to a gene: 3. As DNA, the CDR3 is TGCAGTGCTAGAGATCCCAGGGGGCCTGAAGCTTTCTTT. Residues: CSARDPRGPEAFF.

The sample holds a few counts of this clonotype. The chain joins TRBV9 to TRBJ2-3; 10 positions agree with TRBD2. There are 15 residues in the CDR3. V was clipped by 6 bases and J by 4 bases; unmatched bases: 8. Germline values: CDR1 SGDLS, CDR2 YYNGEE. The CDR3, as DNA: TGTGCCAGCAACTCAGCGGGGGGGAGGGCAGATACGCAGTATTTT. As protein: CASNSAGGRADTQYF.

CDR3 bases: TGTGCCAGCAGCCAAGAGGGAGGAGGTGGAAACACCATATATTTT. Its translation: CASSQEGGGGNTIYF. The chain combines TRBV3-1 with TRBJ1-3; D unclear. This CDR3 contains 15 residues. V dropped 0 bases and J dropped 3 bases, with 9 bases sitting between them. Looked up from germline, CDR1 is LGHDT and CDR2 is YNNKEL (reference sequence).

This chain links TRBV2 with TRBJ2-7; tentatively, D is TRBD1 (5 bases). This CDR3 comprises 12 residues. CDR1 SNHLY and CDR2 FYNNEI come from the germline V gene. V lost 6 bases to trimming and J lost 6 bases, with 12 bases between them. CDR3 region: CASSQGISEQYF. The CDR3, as DNA: TGTGCCAGCAGCCAGGGAATAAGCGAGCAGTACTTC.

J is TRBJ2-1 and V is TRBV4-3; no clear D. The CDR3 length is 19 residues. CDR1 LGHNA and CDR2 YSLEER come from the germline V gene. Trimming left V 0 bases short and J 3 bases short, with 21 bases between. The CDR3 nucleotides are TGCGCCAGCAGCCAAGATCCCTGGGCTGCCGCTCAAGACTACAATGAGCAGTTCTTC. It codes for CASSQDPWAAAQDYNEQFF.

The rearrangement uses TRBV18 and TRBJ2-7; perhaps TRBD1 as D (6 bases). The germline gives CDR1 KGHSH, CDR2 LQKENI. V dropped 2 bases and J dropped 5 bases, with 16 bases sitting between them. The CDR3 loop spans 15 amino acids. In nucleotides, the CDR3 is TGTGCCAGCTCACCAGTCCAGAGGGGGTCCCACGAGCAGTACTTC. Translation: CASSPVQRGSHEQYF.

The chain links TRBV7-8 to TRBJ2-2, with a possible D match to TRBD2 (6 bases). The ends were cut back, 5 bases at V and 6 bases at J, with 16 bases in the middle. The CDR3 loop spans 15 amino acids. The germline gives CDR1 SGHVS, CDR2 FQNEAQ. The CDR3 is CASSPTSYSAGELFF. As DNA, the CDR3 is TGTGCCAGCAGCCCGACTAGTTACTCCGCCGGGGAGCTGTTTTTT. Based on the CDR3 plus reference TRBV7-8 and TRBJ2-2, the full variable domain is GAGVSQSPRYKVAKRGQDVALRCDPISGHVSLFWYQQALGQGPEFLTYFQNEAQLDKSGLPSDRFFAERPEGSVSTLKIQRTQQEDSAVYLCASSPTSYSAGELFFGEGSRLTVL.

The rearrangement joins TRBV25-1 to TRBJ2-7, with TRBD1 matching over 9 bases. Losses at the gene ends were 8 bases for V and 1 base for J; bases not matched to a gene: 12. Germline CDR1 is MGHDK and CDR2 is SYGVNS. There are 16 residues in the CDR3. CDR3 sequence: CASASGWGTGSYEQYF. In DNA form, the CDR3 reads TGTGCCAGCGCAAGCGGATGGGGGACAGGGTCCTACGAGCAGTACTTC.

V is TRBV7-9 and J is TRBJ1-4; 10 nucleotides align to TRBD1. Germline loops: CDR1 SEHNR, CDR2 FQNEAQ (reference sequence). CDR3 length equals 13 residues. The V gene end was trimmed by 4 bases and the J gene end by 10 bases; junction bases not matched to a gene: 3. Here the CDR3 DNA reads TGTGCCAGCAGCTGGGACAGGGGATCAAAACTGTTTTTT. It yields the protein CASSWDRGSKLFF.

This chain joins TRBV3-1 and TRBJ1-2, with D unclear. The CDR3 has 14 amino acids. Germline CDR1 and CDR2: LGHDT and YNNKEL (reference sequence). V was clipped by 5 bases and J by 2 bases, with 12 bases between them. This CDR3 reads CASSARVQNYGYTF. The DNA of the CDR3 is TGTGCCAGCAGCGCAAGAGTGCAGAACTATGGCTACACCTTC.